This T cell receptor beta chain was captured in a study of shared clonotypes between healthy human individuals. Study context: Three CD4 naive, three CD4 memory, two CD8 naive and one CD8 memory plate were used per donor.

Notes on this clone: What it binds is unknown.

Generated by immunoSEQ multiplex PCR, the TCRdb table keeps only in-frame clones and is missing some. The table records under 150,000 clones, about 62% of them present only once. Findings and caveats of the study: Sampling covered blood only; tissue repertoires likely differ. Generally, naive subsets came out with larger estimated richness than memory subsets.

Per germline, CDR1 SGHRS and CDR2 YFSETQ. V lost 4 bases and J lost 0; bases outside the gene matches: 7. CDR3 length: 17 residues. The chain combines TRBV5-1 with TRBJ2-1, with TRBD2 matching over 10 bases. Sequenced: memory CD8+ T cells sorted from blood. Stated subset: CD45RO+ cells pooled with CCR7-negative TemRA cells. This sequence originates from a woman in her thirties in good health. The CDR3 region is CASSLIAGGSSYNEQFF. In DNA, the CDR3 is TGCGCCAGCAGCCTTATAGCGGGAGGAAGCTCCTACAATGAGCAGTTCTTC.